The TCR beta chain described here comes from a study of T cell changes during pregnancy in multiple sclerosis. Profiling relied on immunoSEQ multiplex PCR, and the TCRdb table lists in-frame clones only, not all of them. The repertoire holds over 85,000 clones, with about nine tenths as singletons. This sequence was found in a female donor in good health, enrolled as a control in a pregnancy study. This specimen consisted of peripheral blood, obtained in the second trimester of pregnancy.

The CDR3 region is CASSKGQRASNEQYF. The CDR3 region has the DNA TGTGCCAGTAGTAAGGGACAGCGGGCGTCGAACGAGCAGTACTTC. The genes are TRBV19 and TRBJ2-7; perhaps TRBD1 as D (7 bases). CDR1 is LNHDA, CDR2 SQIVND, per germline (reference sequence). This CDR3 is built from 15 residues. V was pared by 4 bases and J by 5 bases, with 18 bases between.